These 30 T cell receptor beta chains were all obtained from the same sample, sequenced in a study of shared clonotypes between healthy human individuals. The repertoire was sequenced with immunoSEQ multiplex PCR; TCRdb's copy has only in-frame clones and lacks some. The data contain 2,500,000 or so clones, roughly 90% of them singletons. The sample was naive CD4+ T cells from PBMCs. Documented subset: CD45RA+ positively selected. The source is a man aged 18 to 29 in good health. Some clones in this sample may be carry-over from other donors' samples.

As concerns this clone: The same CDR3 can be traced to other DNA sequences in this sample. The chain recombines TRBV30 with TRBJ2-7, with 7 bases identical to TRBD2. This CDR3 comprises 12 residues. Per germline, CDR1 GTSNPN and CDR2 SVGIG (reference sequence). Trimming cost V 4 bases and J 6 bases; bases outside gene matches: 6. The CDR3 is CAWNPGGREQYF. The CDR3 coding sequence is TGTGCCTGGAATCCGGGGGGTCGCGAGCAGTACTTC.

The V gene is TRBV7-2, the J gene TRBJ2-1; 7 bases line up with TRBD2. Per germline, CDR1 SGHTA and CDR2 FQGNSA. CDR3 length: 17 amino acids. V was clipped by 0 bases and J by 6 bases; unmatched bases: 11. CDR3 bases: TGTGCCAGCAGCTTAGCGGTTGCGGGAGTTGTTAGCAATGAGCAGTTCTTC. It specifies CASSLAVAGVVSNEQFF.

The table lists this clone with a count of one. The rearrangement uses TRBV6-4 and TRBJ2-7; D is unclear. Trimming shortened V by 2 bases and J by 6 bases, and 14 bases separated the two germline ends. The CDR3 spans 14 residues. In germline, CDR1 is MRHNA, CDR2 SNTAGT. CDR3 coding DNA: TGTGCCAGCAGTGACGCAGCTGCCCTAAGCGAGCAGTACTTC. Residues: CASSDAAALSEQYF.

This chain links TRBV10-1 with TRBJ1-1, with D possibly TRBD1 on 5 matching bases. Germline V lookup: CDR1 WNHNN, CDR2 SYGVQD (reference sequence). There are 13 residues in the CDR3. The V and J ends lost 6 bases and 3 bases respectively, with 11 bases between them. The DNA of the CDR3 is TGCGCCAGCAGCGGGGGGGTGGACACTGAAGCTTTCTTT. It yields the protein CASSGGVDTEAFF.

This chain links TRBV5-1 with TRBJ2-3; D is possibly TRBD1 (5 bases). This CDR3 comprises 16 residues. Germline lookup yields CDR1 SGHRS and CDR2 YFSETQ. With 0 bases removed from V and 1 base from J, the gap between germline ends came to 12 bases. As DNA, the CDR3 is TGCGCCAGCAGCTTGGAAGCAAGGGGTGGCACAGATACGCAGTATTTT. Residues: CASSLEARGGTDTQYF.

V usage is TRBV5-4 and J usage is TRBJ2-7, with unresolved D. V lost 3 bases and J lost 4, with 17 bases in between. This CDR3 has 15 residues. CDR1 is SGHNT, CDR2 YYREEE, per germline (reference sequence). The CDR3 nucleotides read TGTGCCAGCAGCTGGGTGTGGGCCGTTAGGTACGAGCAGTACTTC. As protein: CASSWVWAVRYEQYF.

This clone turned up a few times. This chain connects TRBV29-1 to TRBJ1-1; D may be TRBD1 (5 bases). This CDR3 is built from 14 residues. The germline V gene encodes CDR1 SQVTM and CDR2 ANQGSEA. V dropped 0 bases and J dropped 6 bases, with 14 bases sitting between them. CDR3 protein: CSVEDPAGRAEAFF. The DNA for the CDR3 is TGCAGCGTTGAAGATCCGGCAGGGAGGGCTGAAGCTTTCTTT.

The CDR3 region has the DNA TGTGCCAGCAGTGAAGGGGTAGCGGGAAGCTCTGGGGCCAACGTCCTGACTTTC. Translation gives CASSEGVAGSSGANVLTF. The chain recombines TRBV2 with TRBJ2-6, with 8 bases identical to TRBD2. V was clipped by 1 base and J by 0 bases; unmatched bases: 5. This CDR3 spans 18 amino acids. Germline loops: CDR1 SNHLY, CDR2 FYNNEI.

This clone has just one count. Other nucleotide sequences from this sample produce the same CDR3. The chain is built from TRBV11-2 and TRBJ2-5, with D unresolved. The V end lost 1 base, the J end lost 3 bases, and 3 bases lay between the germline ends. The CDR3 has 12 residues. From germline, CDR1 is SGHAT and CDR2 FQNNGV. In DNA, the CDR3 is TGTGCCAGCAGCTTAGTTGAAGAGACCCAGTACTTC. Translating gives CASSLVEETQYF.

This chain links TRBV27 with TRBJ2-7, with 12 bases lining up with TRBD1. Germline CDR1 reads MNHEY; CDR2 reads SMNVEV (reference sequence). V shed 6 bases and J 7 bases; nucleotides not matched to a gene: 13. This CDR3 contains 16 residues. CDR3: CASRQTPGQGAGEQYF. The CDR3 region has the DNA TGTGCCAGCAGGCAGACTCCGGGACAGGGGGCTGGGGAGCAGTACTTC.

About this clone: One junction end disagrees with the germline gene, perhaps due to a read error. The V gene is TRBV28, the J gene TRBJ2-1, with 8 bases aligning to TRBD2. Looked up from germline, CDR1 is MDHEN and CDR2 is SYDVKM. The CDR3 runs to 14 residues. As DNA, the CDR3 is TGTGCCAGCAGTTTAGATGGGTTAGCGGGGCCGGGGATCTTC. Its translation is CASSLDGLAGPGIF.

This chain connects TRBV6-5 to TRBJ1-2; D gene uncertain. Germline CDR1 reads MNHEY; CDR2 reads SVGAGI. Trimming took 2 bases from V and 4 from J, leaving 11 bases between them. The CDR3 is made up of 14 amino acids. CDR3 DNA: TGTGCCAGCAGTTACAGGCAGGCGGGCTATGGCTACACCTTC. Protein: CASSYRQAGYGYTF.

This clone was detected once. The chain joins TRBV11-2 to TRBJ2-4, with 8 bases aligning to TRBD1. V lost 2 bases to trimming and J lost 6 bases; unmatched junction nucleotides: 3. Germline V CDR1 and CDR2: SGHAT, FQNNGV. The CDR3 length is 14 residues. CDR3 protein: CASSLTQGGNIQYF. The DNA of the CDR3 is TGTGCCAGCAGCTTAACACAGGGGGGAAACATTCAGTACTTC.

The chain couples TRBV20-1 to TRBJ1-2; no firm D call. Germline V CDR1 and CDR2: DFQATT, SNEGSKA (reference sequence). This CDR3 region has 11 residues. V was shortened by 2 bases and J by 8 bases, with 9 bases between the two germline ends. CDR3 DNA: TGCAGTGCTAGATCAGAGGAAGGCTACACCTTC. Amino acids: CSARSEEGYTF.

This clone was observed a few times. The chain employs TRBV4-1 and TRBJ1-1; D is possibly TRBD1 (5 bases). In germline, CDR1 is MGHRA, CDR2 YSYEKL. The CDR3 totals 18 residues. V dropped 3 bases and J dropped 5 bases, with 25 bases sitting between them. The CDR3 DNA sequence: TGCGCCAGCAGCCACCGAAGTTGGGGGATGGGACGATGGACTGAAGCTTTCTTT. Amino acids: CASSHRSWGMGRWTEAFF.

The V call is TRBV9, the J call TRBJ2-4, with 9 bases aligning to TRBD1. Germline loops: CDR1 SGDLS, CDR2 YYNGEE. The CDR3 length is 13 residues. With V trimmed by 3 bases and J by 9 bases, 4 bases remained unmatched. For the CDR3, the DNA is TGTGCCAGCAGCGAAGGGACAGGGCGCATTCAGTACTTC. It encodes CASSEGTGRIQYF.

This sequence joins TRBV19 and TRBJ2-7, with no clear D. The CDR3 spans 16 residues. V gave up 5 bases and J gave up 5 bases, with 22 bases separating them. CDR1 is LNHDA and CDR2 is SQIVND in the germline V gene (reference sequence). The CDR3 DNA reads as TGTGCCAGTAGTTTTAGGGCGTACCCCACTCCCGACGAGCAGTACTTC. Its protein is CASSFRAYPTPDEQYF.

The genes are TRBV7-2 and TRBJ2-1, with a weak D call TRBD2 (6 bases). The germline V gene has CDR1 SGHTA and CDR2 FQGNSA. With 4 bases removed from V and 10 bases from J, the gap between germline ends came to 11 bases. The CDR3 totals 12 residues. The CDR3 here is CASSSPRGEQFF. The CDR3 DNA follows: TGTGCCAGCAGCTCACCCCGGGGGGAGCAGTTCTTC.

V gene TRBV2 combines with J gene TRBJ1-4; TRBD1 might be the D (6 bases). Trimming removed 5 bases from V and 5 bases from J, with 15 bases in between. The CDR3 totals 15 residues. Looked up from germline, CDR1 is SNHLY and CDR2 is FYNNEI. CDR3: CASSNFRDMNEKLFF. CDR3 coding DNA: TGTGCCAGCAGTAATTTCCGGGACATGAATGAAAAACTGTTTTTT.

The chain carries TRBV28 and TRBJ1-2; no reliable D call. The V end was cut by 2 bases, the J end by 4 bases, with 8 bases between. The CDR3 covers 13 residues. Germline V gene data show CDR1 as MDHEN and CDR2 as SYDVKM. The CDR3 nucleotides are TGTGCCAGCAGTTTAGGGGATCCCTATGGCTACACCTTC. Protein product: CASSLGDPYGYTF.

The chain combines TRBV7-9 with TRBJ2-1; 9 bases agree with TRBD2. V shed 7 bases and J 8 bases; nucleotides not matched to a gene: 18. The CDR3 is 17 residues long. Germline V CDR1 and CDR2: SEHNR, FQNEAQ (reference sequence). In DNA form, the CDR3 reads TGTGCCAGCACCCCCTACGTGGTAGCGGGAGAGTTGGATGAGCAGTTCTTC. It is translated as CASTPYVVAGELDEQFF.

This clone is a singleton in its sample. The chain has TRBV23-1 and TRBJ2-4; D unresolved. TRBV23-1 is an open reading frame, and its role is uncertain. The CDR3 totals 13 residues. The V and J ends lost 0 bases and 8 bases respectively, with 8 bases between them. The CDR3 coding sequence is TGCGCCAGCAGTCAATCGAACCTATACATTCAGTACTTC. This translates into CASSQSNLYIQYF.

This sequence joins TRBV5-1 and TRBJ1-4; D is unclear. The germline V gene has CDR1 SGHRS and CDR2 YFSETQ. This CDR3 comprises 14 residues. V lost 4 bases and J 0 bases, leaving 7 bases between the germline ends. The CDR3 nucleotides read TGCGCCAGCAGCACCGCAGCAACTAATGAAAAACTGTTTTTT. Amino acid sequence: CASSTAATNEKLFF.

This chain uses TRBV19 with TRBJ2-7; 11 bases are shared with TRBD1. The V gene's germline CDR1 is LNHDA and CDR2 SQIVND (reference sequence). This CDR3 spans 15 amino acids. V shed 5 bases, J shed 5 bases, and the junction held 8 bases outside the gene matches. CDR3 DNA: TGTGCCAGTAGTCCTTTTCGGACAGGGGGCAACGAGCAGTACTTC. This gives the protein CASSPFRTGGNEQYF.

The chain carries TRBV2 and TRBJ2-2; perhaps TRBD1 as D (5 bases). The CDR3 totals 14 residues. Germline lookup yields CDR1 SNHLY and CDR2 FYNNEI. V lost 7 bases, J lost 6 bases, and 15 bases lay in between. The CDR3 here is CASITPKGSGELFF. Written as DNA, the CDR3 is TGTGCCAGCATAACGCCTAAGGGGTCCGGGGAGCTGTTTTTT.

This chain uses TRBV6-1 with TRBJ2-7; TRBD2 aligns across 7 bases. This CDR3 contains 14 residues. The J segment lost 5 bases and the V segment lost 3 bases, leaving 7 bases of the junction unmatched. CDR1 and CDR2 (germline): MNHNS, SASEGT. The CDR3 region has the DNA TGTGCCAGCAGTGAGGCCCTCGCGGGGGACGAGCAGTACTTC. This encodes CASSEALAGDEQYF.

The V and J genes are TRBV6-4 and TRBJ2-5, with D tentatively TRBD1 (5 bases). Germline V CDR1 and CDR2: MRHNA, SNTAGT. This CDR3 has 15 residues. Trimming pared 3 bases from V and 0 bases from J, leaving 11 bases between. CDR3 sequence (DNA): TGTGCCAGCAGTGAAGCTGGGGCGTACCAAGAGACCCAGTACTTC. This codes for CASSEAGAYQETQYF.

The rearrangement links TRBV4-1 to TRBJ1-2; D is ambiguous. V dropped 4 bases and J dropped 4 bases, with 19 bases sitting between them. Germline CDR1 and CDR2: MGHRA and YSYEKL. The CDR3 is 16 residues long. The CDR3 nucleotides read TGCGCCAGCAGCCGCCGTTTTGGGGAGGGCGGCTATGGCTACACCTTC. It codes for CASSRRFGEGGYGYTF.

The chain links TRBV4-1 to TRBJ2-1; 9 bases align to TRBD2. CDR1 is MGHRA, CDR2 YSYEKL, per germline. The CDR3 has 16 amino acids. The V and J ends lost 2 bases and 1 base, in that order; junction bases with no gene match: 3. CDR3 coding DNA: TGCGCCAGCAGCCAACGGACTAGCGAATCCTACAATGAGCAGTTCTTC. This translates into CASSQRTSESYNEQFF.

This chain links TRBV30 with TRBJ2-5; TRBD2 matches at 9 bases. The CDR3 has 16 amino acids. Germline values: CDR1 GTSNPN, CDR2 SVGIG (reference sequence). J gave up 7 bases and V 2 bases, and 14 bases lay outside the gene matches. Here the CDR3 DNA reads TGTGCCTGGAGTCTGGGCGGGTCTAGCGGGATTGGGACCCAGTACTTC. It encodes CAWSLGGSSGIGTQYF. The variable domain in full, with the rest retrieved from reference TRBV30 and TRBJ2-5, is SQTIHQWPATLVQPVGSPLSLECTVEGTSNPNLYWYRQAAGRGLQLLFYSVGIGQISSEVPQNLSASRPQDRQFILSSKKLLLSDSGFYLCAWSLGGSSGIGTQYFGPGTRLLVL.